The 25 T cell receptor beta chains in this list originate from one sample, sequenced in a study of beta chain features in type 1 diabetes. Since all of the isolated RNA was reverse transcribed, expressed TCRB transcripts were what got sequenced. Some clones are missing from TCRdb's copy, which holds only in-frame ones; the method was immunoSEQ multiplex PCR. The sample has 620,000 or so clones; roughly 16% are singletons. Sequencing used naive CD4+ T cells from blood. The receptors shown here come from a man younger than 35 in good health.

Written as DNA, the CDR3 is TGTGCCAGCAGAGACAGTAACCACTATGGCTACACCTTC. Translation: CASRDSNHYGYTF. This chain uses TRBV25-1 with TRBJ1-2; TRBD1 might be the D (5 bases). In germline, CDR1 is MGHDK, CDR2 SYGVNS. The V end lost 6 bases, the J end lost 3 bases, and 11 bases lay between the germline ends. The CDR3 is 13 amino acids.

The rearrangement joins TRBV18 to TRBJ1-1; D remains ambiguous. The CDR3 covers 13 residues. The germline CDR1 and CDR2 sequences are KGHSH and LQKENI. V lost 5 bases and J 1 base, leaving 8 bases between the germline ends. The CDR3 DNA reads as TGTGCCAGCTCATTGAGCAGGAACACTGAAGCTTTCTTT. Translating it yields CASSLSRNTEAFF.

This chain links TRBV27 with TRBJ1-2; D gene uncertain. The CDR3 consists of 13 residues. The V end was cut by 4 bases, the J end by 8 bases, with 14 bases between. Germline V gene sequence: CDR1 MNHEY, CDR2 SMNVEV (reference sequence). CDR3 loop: CASSSQASVGYTF. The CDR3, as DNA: TGTGCCAGCAGTTCCCAAGCATCAGTCGGCTACACCTTC.

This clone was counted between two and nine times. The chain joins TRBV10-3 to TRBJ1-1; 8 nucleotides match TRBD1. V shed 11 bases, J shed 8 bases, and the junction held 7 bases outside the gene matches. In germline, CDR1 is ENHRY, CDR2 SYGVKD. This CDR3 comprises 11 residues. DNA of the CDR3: TGTGCCCTTACGGACAGGGAGGAAGCTTTCTTT. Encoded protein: CALTDREEAFF.

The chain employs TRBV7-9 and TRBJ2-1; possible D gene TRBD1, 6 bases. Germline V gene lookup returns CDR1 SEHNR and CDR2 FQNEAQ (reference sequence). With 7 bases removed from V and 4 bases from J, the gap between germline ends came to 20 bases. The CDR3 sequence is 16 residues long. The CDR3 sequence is CASTRSGTKVYNEQFF. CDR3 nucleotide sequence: TGTGCCAGCACCCGTTCCGGGACAAAAGTATACAATGAGCAGTTCTTC.

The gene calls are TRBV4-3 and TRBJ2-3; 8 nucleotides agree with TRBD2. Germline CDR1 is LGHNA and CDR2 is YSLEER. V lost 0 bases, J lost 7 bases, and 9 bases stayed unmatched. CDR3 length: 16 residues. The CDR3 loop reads CASSQDVAGRINTQYF. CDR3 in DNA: TGCGCCAGCAGCCAAGATGTAGCGGGGAGAATCAATACGCAGTATTTT.

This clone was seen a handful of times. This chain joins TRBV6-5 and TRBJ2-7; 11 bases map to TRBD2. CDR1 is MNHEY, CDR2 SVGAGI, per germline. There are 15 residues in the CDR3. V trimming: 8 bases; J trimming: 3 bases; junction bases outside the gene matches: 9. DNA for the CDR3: TGTGCCAGCTCCAACGGGCTAGCGGGGGGCTACGAGCAGTACTTC. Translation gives CASSNGLAGGYEQYF.

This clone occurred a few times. CDR3 nucleotide sequence: TGCAGTGCTAGACACTATAACGAGCAGTACTTC. It specifies CSARHYNEQYF. The chain combines TRBV20-1 with TRBJ2-7; D remains unclear. V lost 2 bases to trimming and J lost 5 bases, with 7 bases between them. CDR1 is DFQATT, CDR2 SNEGSKA, per germline (reference sequence). CDR3 length: 11 amino acids.

This chain's CDR3 is CASSLSPSYEQYF. CDR3 coding DNA: TGTGCCAGCAGTTTATCTCCTTCCTACGAGCAGTACTTC. V is TRBV27 and J is TRBJ2-7; no firm D call. The CDR3 sequence is 13 residues long. Trimming pared 0 bases from V and 1 base from J, leaving 4 bases between. The germline V gene has CDR1 MNHEY and CDR2 SMNVEV (reference sequence).

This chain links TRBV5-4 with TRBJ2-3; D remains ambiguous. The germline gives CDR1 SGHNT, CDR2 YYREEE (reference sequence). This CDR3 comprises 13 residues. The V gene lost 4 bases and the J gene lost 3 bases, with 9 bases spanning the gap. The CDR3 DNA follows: TGTGCCAGCAGCAAAGCTAGGACAGATACGCAGTATTTT. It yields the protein CASSKARTDTQYF.

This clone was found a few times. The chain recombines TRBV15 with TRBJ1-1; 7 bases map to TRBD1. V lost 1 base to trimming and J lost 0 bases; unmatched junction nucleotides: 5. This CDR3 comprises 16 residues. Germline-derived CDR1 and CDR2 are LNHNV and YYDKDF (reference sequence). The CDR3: CATSRAQTGLNTEAFF. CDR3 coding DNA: TGTGCCACCAGCAGAGCCCAGACAGGGTTGAACACTGAAGCTTTCTTT.

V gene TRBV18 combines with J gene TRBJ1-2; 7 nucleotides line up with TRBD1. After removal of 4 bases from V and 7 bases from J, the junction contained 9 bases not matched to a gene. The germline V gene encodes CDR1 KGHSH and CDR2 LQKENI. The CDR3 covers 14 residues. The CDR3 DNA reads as TGTGCCAGCTCACAGGGGGCGGACGGAACTGGCTACACCTTC. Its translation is CASSQGADGTGYTF.

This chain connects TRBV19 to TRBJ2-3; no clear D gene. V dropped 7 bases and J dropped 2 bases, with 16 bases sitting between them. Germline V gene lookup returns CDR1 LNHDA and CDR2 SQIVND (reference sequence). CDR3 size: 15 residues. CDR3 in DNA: TGTGCCAGTACCCCCGGGTGGCTCTACACAGATACGCAGTATTTT. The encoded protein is CASTPGWLYTDTQYF.

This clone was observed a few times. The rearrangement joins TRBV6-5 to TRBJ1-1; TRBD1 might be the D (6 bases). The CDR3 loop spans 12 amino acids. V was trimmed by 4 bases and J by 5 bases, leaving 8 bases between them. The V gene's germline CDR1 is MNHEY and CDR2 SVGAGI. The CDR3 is CASSSGQTEAFF. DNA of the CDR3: TGTGCCAGCAGTTCCGGACAGACTGAAGCTTTCTTT.

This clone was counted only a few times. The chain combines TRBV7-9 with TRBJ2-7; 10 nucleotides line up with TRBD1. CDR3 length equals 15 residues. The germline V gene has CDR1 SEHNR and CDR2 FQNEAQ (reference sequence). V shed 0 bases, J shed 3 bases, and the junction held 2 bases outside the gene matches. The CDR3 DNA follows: TGTGCCAGCAGCTTAGCGGGACAGGGGTTCTACGAGCAGTACTTC. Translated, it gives CASSLAGQGFYEQYF.

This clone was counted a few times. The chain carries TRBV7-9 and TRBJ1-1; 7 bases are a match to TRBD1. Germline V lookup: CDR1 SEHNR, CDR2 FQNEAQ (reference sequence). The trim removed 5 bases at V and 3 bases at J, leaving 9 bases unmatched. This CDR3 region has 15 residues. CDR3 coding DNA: TGTGCCAGCAGCGCACAGGGGAAAGGGTACACTGAAGCTTTCTTT. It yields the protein CASSAQGKGYTEAFF. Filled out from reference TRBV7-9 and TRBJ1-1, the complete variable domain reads DTGVSQNPRHKITKRGQNVTFRCDPISEHNRLYWYRQTLGQGPEFLTYFQNEAQLEKSRLLSDRFSAERPKGSFSTLEIQRTEQGDSAMYLCASSAQGKGYTEAFFGQGTRLTVV.

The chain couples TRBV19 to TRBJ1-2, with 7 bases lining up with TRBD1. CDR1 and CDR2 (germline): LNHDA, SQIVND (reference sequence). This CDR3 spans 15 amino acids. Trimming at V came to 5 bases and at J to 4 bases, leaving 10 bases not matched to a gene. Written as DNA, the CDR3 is TGTGCCAGTAGTCTCGGACAGGTCTCGACCTATGGCTACACCTTC. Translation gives CASSLGQVSTYGYTF.

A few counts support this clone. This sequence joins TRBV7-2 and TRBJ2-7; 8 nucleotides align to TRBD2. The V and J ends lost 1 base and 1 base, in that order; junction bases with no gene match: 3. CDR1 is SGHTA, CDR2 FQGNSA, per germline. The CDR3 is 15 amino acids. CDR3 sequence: CASSLVLAGSYEQYF. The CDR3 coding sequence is TGTGCCAGCAGCTTAGTATTAGCGGGGTCCTACGAGCAGTACTTC.

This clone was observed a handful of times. CDR3: CASSFTSYNEQFF. The CDR3 region has the DNA TGTGCCAGCAGCTTCACCTCCTACAATGAGCAGTTCTTC. J is TRBJ2-1 and V is TRBV7-2; no firm D call. Germline V gene sequence: CDR1 SGHTA, CDR2 FQGNSA. Trimming took off 3 bases at V and 0 bases at J, with 3 bases between the two ends. The CDR3 has 13 residues.

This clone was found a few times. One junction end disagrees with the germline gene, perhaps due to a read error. The CDR3 bases are TGCAGTGCTAGAACGCCCGGGGTAGTCGTGTTT. Translation: CSARTPGVVVF. This chain uses TRBV20-1 with TRBJ1-5; D remains unclear. The CDR3 has 11 residues. Germline CDR1 reads DFQATT; CDR2 reads SNEGSKA (reference sequence).

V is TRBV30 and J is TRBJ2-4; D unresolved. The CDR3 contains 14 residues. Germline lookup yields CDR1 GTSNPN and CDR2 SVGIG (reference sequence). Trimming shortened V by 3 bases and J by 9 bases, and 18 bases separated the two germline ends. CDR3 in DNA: TGTGCCTGGAGCCTCTGGTTGGGGTCGAGCATTCAGTACTTC. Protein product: CAWSLWLGSSIQYF.

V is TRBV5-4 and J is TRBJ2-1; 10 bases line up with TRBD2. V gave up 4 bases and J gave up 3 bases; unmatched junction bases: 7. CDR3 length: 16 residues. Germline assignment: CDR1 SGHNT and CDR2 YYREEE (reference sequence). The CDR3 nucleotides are TGTGCCAGCAGCCACCTAAGCGGGAGGGGCTACAATGAGCAGTTCTTC. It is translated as CASSHLSGRGYNEQFF.

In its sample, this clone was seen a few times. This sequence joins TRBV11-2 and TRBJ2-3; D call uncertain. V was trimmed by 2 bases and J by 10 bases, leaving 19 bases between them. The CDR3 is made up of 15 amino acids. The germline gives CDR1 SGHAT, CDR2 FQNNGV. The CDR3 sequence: CASSLISASLGPQYF. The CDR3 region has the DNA TGTGCCAGCAGCTTAATCTCGGCTTCCCTAGGGCCGCAGTATTTT.

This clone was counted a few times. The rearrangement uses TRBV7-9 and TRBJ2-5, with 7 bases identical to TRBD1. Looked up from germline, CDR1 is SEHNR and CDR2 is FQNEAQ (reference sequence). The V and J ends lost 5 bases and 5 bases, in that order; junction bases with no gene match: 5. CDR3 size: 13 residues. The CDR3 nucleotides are TGTGCCAGCAGCCGACAGGGCTGGGAGACCCAGTACTTC. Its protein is CASSRQGWETQYF.

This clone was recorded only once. The CDR3 DNA sequence: TGTGCCAGCAGTTTGCGGCCAGGGGAGAACACTGAAGCTTTCTTT. This gives the protein CASSLRPGENTEAFF. V gene TRBV28 combines with J gene TRBJ1-1; a weak D match, TRBD1 (6 bases). This CDR3 is 15 amino acids long. V was pared by 3 bases and J by 1 base, with 12 bases between. Germline CDR1 is MDHEN and CDR2 is SYDVKM.